This TCR beta chain was retrieved from a study of blood T cell repertoires in COVID-19. The assay was immunoSEQ multiplex PCR, and TCRdb's table has in-frame clones only and misses some. The sample contains roughly 250,000 clones, 70% to 85% of which appear only once. The germline gives CDR1 SGHRS, CDR2 YFSETQ. Trimming removed 4 bases from V and 4 bases from J, with 14 bases in between. The CDR3 spans 14 residues. The material sequenced was peripheral blood. J is TRBJ1-2 and V is TRBV5-1; D not resolved. The source is an elderly woman with acute or convalescent COVID-19. As DNA, the CDR3 is TGCGCCAGCAGCCAGCAGACGGGAATCTATGGCTACACCTTC. The encoded protein is CASSQQTGIYGYTF.